These 14 T cell receptor beta chains were all obtained from the same sample, sequenced in a study of blood T cells in healthy people across ages. The use of a sample-barcoded 5' primer and a J-beta primer mix characterized a second PCR of roughly 6 to 12 cycles. TCRdb called the 5' RACE reads again in MiXCR, with one record for every CDR3 protein. The sample has fewer than 800,000 distinct CDR3 sequences; roughly 25% are singletons. The same specimen was also included in a second study, on T cells of mothers and their children.

Sample: blood. The source of these receptors is a boy aged 10-17 years in good health.

Ten or more counts support this clonotype. This rearrangement joins TRBV4-2 to TRBJ2-4, with 7 nucleotides matching TRBD1. The V gene end was trimmed by 0 bases and the J gene end by 0 bases; junction bases not matched to a gene: 14. This CDR3 has 20 amino acids. The germline CDR1 and CDR2 sequences are LGHNA and YNFKEQ. CDR3 DNA: TGTGCCAGCAGCCAAGATGGGCCAGGGGGTCCGACTCTAGCCAAAAACATTCAGTACTTC. This translates into CASSQDGPGGPTLAKNIQYF.

Many counts were recorded for this clonotype. The CDR3: CASSFGHEQYF. The CDR3 bases are TGTGCCAGCAGTTTCGGCCACGAGCAGTACTTC. The chain recombines TRBV7-9 with TRBJ2-7; D unclear. Trimming took 6 bases from V and 5 from J, leaving 8 bases between them. This CDR3 is 11 amino acids long. Germline-derived CDR1 and CDR2 are SEHNR and FQNEAQ (reference sequence).

This clonotype was counted between two and nine times. This chain joins TRBV7-9 and TRBJ1-5; D gene ambiguous. With 5 bases removed from V and 6 bases from J, the gap between germline ends came to 11 bases. The CDR3 covers 13 residues. The V gene's germline CDR1 is SEHNR and CDR2 FQNEAQ (reference sequence). As DNA, the CDR3 is TGTGCCAGCAGCACTTCGGACGGTCAGCCCCAGCATTTT. Protein product: CASSTSDGQPQHF.

This chain joins TRBV4-3 and TRBJ2-5; 9 nucleotides agree with TRBD2. From germline, CDR1 is LGHNA and CDR2 YSLEER. The CDR3 is made up of 18 amino acids. Trimming took 1 base from V and 1 from J; bases not matched to a gene: 10. The CDR3 region is CASSQVGVSGGVQETQYF. The CDR3 nucleotides are TGCGCCAGCAGCCAAGTGGGGGTTAGCGGGGGAGTCCAAGAGACCCAGTACTTC.

This clonotype turned up a few times. The chain employs TRBV6-2 or TRBV6-3 and TRBJ2-7; D not certain. In germline, CDR1 is MNHEY, CDR2 SVGEGT. CDR3 length equals 13 residues. Trimming shortened V by 0 bases and J by 4 bases, and 7 bases separated the two germline ends. CDR3 DNA: TGTGCCAGCAGTTACTCCGATTGGTACGAGCAGTACTTC. It codes for CASSYSDWYEQYF.

The genes are TRBV20-1 and TRBJ2-5; 7 bases map to TRBD2. The J call may be faulty, since TRBJ2-1 better matches the DNA end. The CDR3 extends over 12 amino acids. Looked up from germline, CDR1 is DFQATT and CDR2 is SNEGSKA (reference sequence). CDR3 nucleotides: TGCAGTGCTAGCGGAGCGGGGTATGAGCAGTTCTTC. Translation gives CSASGAGYEQFF.

This clonotype occurred a few times. This chain joins TRBV4-1 and TRBJ1-3; the D is unclear. Trimming shortened V by 2 bases and J by 0 bases, and 14 bases separated the two germline ends. This CDR3 has 17 amino acids. In germline, CDR1 is MGHRA, CDR2 YSYEKL. CDR3 loop: CASSQSQVIHSGNTIYF. Here the CDR3 DNA reads TGCGCCAGCAGCCAATCCCAGGTGATACACTCTGGAAACACCATATATTTT.

This clonotype was observed a handful of times. This chain uses TRBV6-1 with TRBJ2-7; weak D call: TRBD1 (5 bases). The CDR3 sequence is 14 residues long. The germline gives CDR1 MNHNS, CDR2 SASEGT. V was clipped by 4 bases and J by 0 bases, with 10 bases between them. The DNA for the CDR3 is TGTGCCAGCAGTGGGAGACAGAGCTCCTACGAGCAGTACTTC. This codes for CASSGRQSSYEQYF.

This clonotype showed up just once. The rearrangement uses TRBV6-4 and TRBJ2-7; 7 nucleotides line up with TRBD1. TRBJ2-1 explains the end of the DNA better; the J call may be wrong. The CDR3 extends over 13 amino acids. CDR1 MRHNA and CDR2 SNTAGT come from the germline V gene. This chain's CDR3 is CASSVTGAGEQFF. The CDR3 DNA is TGTGCCAGCAGTGTAACAGGGGCGGGTGAGCAGTTCTTC.

The genes are TRBV5-1 and TRBJ2-1, with 10 bases matching TRBD2. This CDR3 comprises 15 residues. Germline V gene lookup returns CDR1 SGHRS and CDR2 YFSETQ. Losses at the gene ends were 0 bases for V and 15 bases for J; bases not matched to a gene: 12. The CDR3, as DNA: TGCGCCAGCAGCTTGGGTCTAGCGGGAGTCATCGGGCGGTTCTTC. Translation gives CASSLGLAGVIGRFF.

The chain is built from TRBV3-1 and TRBJ2-1; 7 bases are shared with TRBD2. CDR1 and CDR2 (germline): LGHDT, YNNKEL (reference sequence). J lost 2 bases, V lost 1 base, and 8 bases had no gene match. The CDR3 length is 17 residues. The CDR3 here is CASSQVGGRGTYNEQFF. The DNA of the CDR3 is TGTGCCAGCAGCCAAGTGGGAGGGAGAGGCACCTACAATGAGCAGTTCTTC.

This chain uses TRBV12-3 or TRBV12-4 with TRBJ1-4, with no clear D. The V and J ends lost 3 bases and 8 bases respectively, with 7 bases between them. This CDR3 comprises 12 residues. The CDR3 protein is CASSFRWEKLFF. CDR3 sequence (DNA): TGTGCCAGCAGTTTTCGTTGGGAAAAACTGTTTTTT.

In DNA, the CDR3 is TGCAGCGTTGAAGATCTTGGACCGACCGCCGAGCAGTACTTC. It encodes CSVEDLGPTAEQYF. The rearrangement uses TRBV29-1 and TRBJ2-7; no clear D. V was shortened by 0 bases and J by 6 bases, with 15 bases between the two germline ends. The germline V gene encodes CDR1 SQVTM and CDR2 ANQGSEA. The CDR3 is 14 amino acids.

This clonotype was counted between two and nine times. The chain is built from TRBV28 and TRBJ2-5, with TRBD2 matching 7 bases. Germline CDR1 and CDR2: MDHEN and SYDVKM. J gave up 2 bases and V 8 bases, and 11 bases lay outside the gene matches. The CDR3 covers 15 residues. CDR3: CASSPNGGSQETQYF. CDR3 nucleotides: TGTGCCAGCTCCCCCAATGGCGGGAGTCAAGAGACCCAGTACTTC.